This T cell receptor (beta chain) was documented in a study of CD8 T cells in ankylosing spondylitis. Points on this clonotype: As yet, its antigen is unknown.

The authors made TCR beta libraries by quantitative 5'-RACE with molecular barcodes. TCRdb analysed the 5' RACE reads with MiXCR anew, one entry per CDR3 protein. Of fewer than 400,000 distinct CDR3 sequences in the sample, more than 20% were seen once. J gave up 8 bases and V 10 bases, and 11 bases lay outside the gene matches. Germline V CDR1 and CDR2: SGHTA, FQGNSA. This CDR3 is built from 14 residues. Study results and limitations: Ankylosing spondylitis blood seemed to carry a telltale TCR beta motif made of fewer than ten highly homologous variants. Reactive arthritis synovial fluid and blood were previously reported to contain some motif variants.

The J gene is TRBJ2-3, the V gene TRBV7-2; 11 bases are a match to TRBD2. Sequenced sample: blood, either unsorted or a sorted T cell fraction (not recorded which). This TCR was recovered from a male donor with ankylosing spondylitis. The DNA for the CDR3 is TGTGCCACCAAAGTAGCGGGAGGGGGGTTTACGCAGTATTTT. The encoded protein is CATKVAGGGFTQYF.